The 19 T cell receptor beta chains in this list originate from one sample, sequenced in a study of beta chain features in type 1 diabetes (dated by TCRdb to 2016 to 2019). Overall results and qualifications from the work: A moderate but significant shortening of TCRB CDR3 length was observed in type 1 diabetes patients in all four CD4+ subsets.

No antigen is known for these receptors. The method behind the library was the immunoSEQ multiplex PCR assay. The entire amount of isolated RNA was reverse transcribed using the High Capacity cDNA Reverse Transcription Kit, so the sequenced TCRB transcripts were expressed ones. Sourced from immuneACCESS, this table was stored by TCRdb with only in-frame sequences that have V and J called. A share of the clones is absent; for the studies checked, an unresolved V gene accounts for under half, and the remainder has no known explanation. The sample contains over 650,000 clones, 11% to 15% of them found a single time. Approximately 0.039% of the sample rests with the top ten. Material: naive CD4+ T cells from blood. According to the study, the label for this sample's cell subset or site signals: true naive CD4+ T cells. Receptors were obtained from a man younger than 35 with type 1 diabetes.

This clone turned up a few times. V gene TRBV29-1 combines with J gene TRBJ2-2; D possibly corresponds to TRBD2 (6 bases). Germline V lookup: CDR1 SQVTM, CDR2 ANQGSEA. The ends were cut back, 5 bases at V and 7 bases at J, with 8 bases in the middle. The CDR3 length is 11 residues. CDR3 loop: CSVSRGGELFF. The CDR3, as DNA: TGCAGCGTTTCGCGGGGCGGGGAGCTGTTTTTT.

In its sample, this clone was seen a few times. At one end the junction does not follow the germline gene, possibly because of a read error. The sample contains more than one DNA sequence encoding this CDR3. This chain joins TRBV20-1 and TRBJ1-1; perhaps TRBD1 as D (5 bases). Germline V gene lookup returns CDR1 DFQATT and CDR2 SNEGSKA (reference sequence). The CDR3 is made up of 11 amino acids. CDR3 in amino acids: CSVRRGTEAFF. In nucleotides, the CDR3 is TGCAGTGTTAGAAGGGGCACTGAAGCTTTCTTT.

This clone was counted between two and nine times. This chain links TRBV6-1 with TRBJ1-1; D perhaps matches TRBD1 (6 bases). This CDR3 has 14 residues. Germline lookup yields CDR1 MNHNS and CDR2 SASEGT. V lost 2 bases to trimming and J lost 10 bases, with 17 bases between them. The chain's CDR3 is CASSEIEHRVSAFF. The CDR3 DNA follows: TGTGCCAGCAGTGAAATTGAGCACAGGGTATCAGCTTTCTTT.

This clone was found a few times. The rearrangement joins TRBV6-1 to TRBJ2-1, with a tentative D call TRBD2 (5 bases). The CDR3 extends over 15 amino acids. V lost 2 bases, J lost 10 bases, and 18 bases lay in between. The germline V gene has CDR1 MNHNS and CDR2 SASEGT. The DNA of the CDR3 is TGTGCCAGCAGTGAAAATGGTGCGGGTCGAGCGGAGCAGTTCTTC. This encodes CASSENGAGRAEQFF.

The chain is built from TRBV5-1 and TRBJ1-2; weak D call: TRBD1 (6 bases). Germline V gives CDR1 SGHRS, CDR2 YFSETQ. The CDR3 runs to 14 residues. V was shortened by 3 bases and J by 6 bases, with 15 bases between the two germline ends. The CDR3 is CASSSAGGADGYTF. DNA of the CDR3: TGCGCCAGCAGCTCCGCGGGGGGCGCGGATGGCTACACCTTC.

This clone has only a few counts. This same CDR3 is encoded by further DNA sequences in the sample. V is TRBV18 and J is TRBJ2-3; D remains unclear. Germline V gene sequence: CDR1 KGHSH, CDR2 LQKENI. The V end lost 6 bases, the J end lost 4 bases, and 5 bases lay between the germline ends. The CDR3 is made up of 11 amino acids. This CDR3 is CASSPADTQYF. The DNA for the CDR3 is TGTGCCAGCTCTCCTGCAGATACGCAGTATTTT.

This clone was found a few times. The chain uses TRBV29-1 and TRBJ1-1, with D perhaps TRBD1 (5 bases). Germline-derived CDR1 and CDR2 are SQVTM and ANQGSEA. The CDR3 spans 13 residues. V shed 3 bases and J shed 4 bases, with 12 bases lying between them. CDR3 bases: TGCAGCGTTGAGGAGGGGATGGGCACTGAAGCTTTCTTT. Translating gives CSVEEGMGTEAFF.

The rearrangement links TRBV9 to TRBJ2-3; D remains unclear. This CDR3 spans 17 amino acids. Trimming took off 0 bases at V and 2 bases at J, with 16 bases between the two ends. CDR1 is SGDLS, CDR2 YYNGEE, per germline. In nucleotides, the CDR3 is TGTGCCAGCAGCGTAGGGACCAAACCCCAACACACAGATACGCAGTATTTT. It translates to CASSVGTKPQHTDTQYF.

The gene calls are TRBV6-5 and TRBJ1-2; D remains unclear. The V gene lost 0 bases and the J gene lost 0 bases, with 5 bases spanning the gap. Germline V gives CDR1 MNHEY, CDR2 SVGAGI. The CDR3 consists of 14 residues. CDR3 nucleotide sequence: TGTGCCAGCAGTTACTCGAGGGCTAACTATGGCTACACCTTC. It is translated as CASSYSRANYGYTF.

V gene TRBV5-1 combines with J gene TRBJ2-7; 10 bases fit TRBD2. This CDR3 comprises 15 residues. After removal of 1 base from V and 5 bases from J, the junction contained 6 bases not matched to a gene. CDR1 is SGHRS, CDR2 YFSETQ, per germline. This chain's CDR3 is CASSLSLAGVHEQYF. In DNA, the CDR3 is TGCGCCAGCAGCTTGAGTCTAGCGGGAGTACACGAGCAGTACTTC.

In its sample, this clone was seen a few times. This chain joins TRBV4-3 and TRBJ1-2; D is perhaps TRBD1 (5 bases). V lost 0 bases and J 6 bases, leaving 8 bases between the germline ends. This CDR3 has 13 amino acids. Germline CDR1 and CDR2: LGHNA and YSLEER. In DNA form, the CDR3 reads TGCGCCAGCAGCCAAGATGAGACAGATGGCTACACCTTC. This gives the protein CASSQDETDGYTF.

V gene TRBV6-5 combines with J gene TRBJ1-3; unclear D gene. Germline V gene sequence: CDR1 MNHEY, CDR2 SVGAGI. Trimming shortened V by 4 bases and J by 0 bases, and 10 bases separated the two germline ends. The CDR3 runs to 15 residues. Here the CDR3 reads CASSLDGPSGNTIYF. The CDR3 DNA follows: TGTGCCAGCAGTTTAGACGGCCCCTCTGGAAACACCATATATTTT.

This clone was observed a few times. The chain combines TRBV19 with TRBJ1-1; D uncertain. Germline-derived CDR1 and CDR2 are LNHDA and SQIVND (reference sequence). CDR3 length equals 11 residues. V dropped 3 bases and J dropped 5 bases, with 4 bases sitting between them. CDR3: CASSIGTEAFF. CDR3 in DNA: TGTGCCAGTAGTATCGGAACTGAAGCTTTCTTT.

This clone was seen only a few times. This chain connects TRBV5-1 to TRBJ1-1; D uncertain. Between the trimmed V and J ends, which lost 3 bases and 1 base, there was a span of 10 bases. The V gene's germline CDR1 is SGHRS and CDR2 YFSETQ. The CDR3 covers 14 residues. CDR3 sequence reads: CASSYLDTNTEAFF. Written as DNA, the CDR3 is TGCGCCAGCAGCTACCTAGACACGAACACTGAAGCTTTCTTT.

This clone has a handful of counts. The chain uses TRBV7-9 and TRBJ2-2; perhaps TRBD1 as D (6 bases). The V end was cut by 5 bases, the J end by 1 base, with 11 bases between. The germline CDR1 and CDR2 sequences are SEHNR and FQNEAQ (reference sequence). The CDR3 has 15 amino acids. CDR3 bases: TGTGCCAGCAGCCCTCGGACAGTGAACACCGGGGAGCTGTTTTTT. The encoded protein is CASSPRTVNTGELFF.

This clone was seen only a few times. V is TRBV4-1 and J is TRBJ1-2; possible D gene TRBD1, 5 bases. The CDR3 totals 16 residues. Trimming stripped 2 bases from V and 4 bases from J, with 17 bases between. Germline CDR1 MGHRA, CDR2 YSYEKL. The CDR3 nucleotides are TGCGCCAGCAGCCAACCTCATGCACCTGGGGCCTATGGCTACACCTTC. This translates into CASSQPHAPGAYGYTF.

The chain links TRBV19 to TRBJ2-2; 14 nucleotides line up with TRBD2. V lost 9 bases and J lost 5; bases outside the gene matches: 5. The CDR3 consists of 15 residues. Germline CDR1 and CDR2: LNHDA and SQIVND (reference sequence). This CDR3 is CASTGLAGVTGELFF. In nucleotides, the CDR3 is TGTGCCAGCACGGGACTAGCGGGAGTTACCGGGGAGCTGTTTTTT. Full variable domain (outside the CDR3, taken from reference TRBV19 and TRBJ2-2): DGGITQSPKYLFRKEGQNVTLSCEQNLNHDAMYWYRQDPGQGLRLIYYSQIVNDFQKGDIAEGYSVSREKKESFPLTVTSAQKNPTAFYLCASTGLAGVTGELFFGEGSRLTVL.

The CDR3 loop reads CASRRGTSGNTDTQYF. As DNA, the CDR3 is TGTGCCAGCAGACGAGGGACTAGCGGGAACACAGATACGCAGTATTTT. This chain joins TRBV27 and TRBJ2-3; 13 bases map to TRBD2. The CDR3 contains 16 residues. Trimming took 6 bases from V and 2 from J; bases not matched to a gene: 5. Germline V lookup: CDR1 MNHEY, CDR2 SMNVEV (reference sequence).

This clone has just a few counts. J is TRBJ2-7 and V is TRBV7-9, with TRBD1 as a possible D gene (5 bases). Looked up from germline, CDR1 is SEHNR and CDR2 is FQNEAQ (reference sequence). The V gene lost 2 bases and the J gene lost 6 bases, with 14 bases spanning the gap. The CDR3 totals 14 residues. CDR3 DNA sequence: TGTGCCAGCAGCTTAATAAGCAGGGAAGGCGAGCAGTACTTC. Protein product: CASSLISREGEQYF. The full variable domain, with the rest looked up from reference TRBV7-9 and TRBJ2-7, is DTGVSQNPRHKITKRGQNVTFRCDPISEHNRLYWYRQTLGQGPEFLTYFQNEAQLEKSRLLSDRFSAERPKGSFSTLEIQRTEQGDSAMYLCASSLISREGEQYFGPGTRLTVT.